One and the same sample provided the 25 T cell receptor beta chains below, sequenced in a study of cytomegalovirus exposure and HLA in healthy donors. PCR was performed using 60 Vbeta and 13 Jbeta primers. Profiling relied on immunoSEQ multiplex PCR, and the TCRdb table lists in-frame clones only, not all of them. The sample records roughly 120,000 clones, roughly three quarters being singletons. The sample consisted of PBMCs. The receptors originated from a man over 45 in good health and CMV-seropositive.

The chain employs TRBV6-6 and TRBJ2-7; the match to TRBD1 covers 7 bases. Germline assignment: CDR1 MNHNY and CDR2 SVGAGI (reference sequence). The CDR3 is 14 residues long. V shed 4 bases and J 0 bases; nucleotides not matched to a gene: 3. The CDR3 loop reads CASSSDRVSYEQYF. CDR3 sequence (DNA): TGTGCCAGCAGTTCCGACAGGGTCTCCTACGAGCAGTACTTC.

This clone has more than one count but fewer than ten. This sequence joins TRBV4-3 and TRBJ2-5; 10 nucleotides match TRBD2. In germline, CDR1 is LGHNA, CDR2 YSLEER. This CDR3 region has 17 residues. J was trimmed by 1 base and V by 0 bases; bases with no gene match: 5. CDR3 region: CASSQEPSGGFQETQYF. The CDR3 bases are TGCGCCAGCAGCCAAGAACCTAGCGGGGGATTCCAAGAGACCCAGTACTTC.

This clone was seen more than once but under ten times. This chain links TRBV15 with TRBJ2-1; no clear D. Germline V gene sequence: CDR1 LNHNV, CDR2 YYDKDF (reference sequence). V was pared by 0 bases and J by 10 bases, with 16 bases between. This CDR3 is 15 amino acids long. The CDR3: CATSRDVARGREQFF. CDR3 coding DNA: TGTGCCACCAGCAGAGATGTGGCTAGAGGAAGGGAGCAGTTCTTC.

J is TRBJ2-7 and V is TRBV19, with D tentatively TRBD2 (6 bases). The V gene's germline CDR1 is LNHDA and CDR2 SQIVND (reference sequence). The germline V and J ends were trimmed by 5 bases and 2 bases, with 13 bases remaining between them. The CDR3 length is 14 residues. CDR3 in DNA: TGTGCCAGTAGTCCCCGCGGGACGGCCTACGAGCAGTACTTC. Protein: CASSPRGTAYEQYF.

This rearrangement joins TRBV28 to TRBJ1-1; D is possibly TRBD1 (5 bases). The CDR3 is 14 residues long. With 8 bases removed from V and 4 bases from J, the gap between germline ends came to 17 bases. CDR1 MDHEN and CDR2 SYDVKM come from the germline V gene. Written as DNA, the CDR3 is TGTGCCAGCCTCTTAAGTGTGGGGGGCACTGAAGCTTTCTTT. Its translation: CASLLSVGGTEAFF.

The chain recombines TRBV19 with TRBJ2-7, with 9 bases lining up with TRBD1. The CDR3 is 14 amino acids. Germline V gene lookup returns CDR1 LNHDA and CDR2 SQIVND (reference sequence). Trimming took 9 bases from V and 3 from J; bases not matched to a gene: 9. The CDR3 reads CASQPTGGDYEQYF. CDR3 coding DNA: TGTGCCAGCCAGCCGACAGGGGGAGACTACGAGCAGTACTTC.

This chain's CDR3 is CASSNRQGASTDTQYF. The CDR3 nucleotides read TGTGCCAGCAGTAATCGACAGGGCGCTAGCACAGATACGCAGTATTTT. This rearrangement joins TRBV5-5 to TRBJ2-3, with 7 bases matching TRBD1. CDR3 length: 16 amino acids. J was trimmed by 0 bases and V by 5 bases; bases with no gene match: 9. CDR1 and CDR2 from the germline V gene are SGHKS and YYEKEE (reference sequence).

The chain uses TRBV14 and TRBJ1-2, with 8 bases identical to TRBD1. CDR3 length equals 13 residues. With V trimmed by 4 bases and J by 4 bases, 2 bases remained unmatched. Looked up from germline, CDR1 is SGHDN and CDR2 is FVKESK. CDR3 residues: CASSPGQVYGYTF. The CDR3 bases are TGTGCCAGCAGCCCGGGACAGGTCTATGGCTACACCTTC.

The CDR3, as DNA: TGTGCCAGCAGAGATAGCGGGAGGGCCGCAGATACGCAGTATTTT. This translates into CASRDSGRAADTQYF. The chain has TRBV25-1 and TRBJ2-3; 11 bases map to TRBD2. In germline, CDR1 is MGHDK, CDR2 SYGVNS. The trim removed 6 bases at V and 4 bases at J, leaving 6 bases unmatched. There are 15 residues in the CDR3.

This chain uses TRBV13 with TRBJ2-7; 7 nucleotides match TRBD2. Germline loops: CDR1 PRHDT, CDR2 FYEKMQ (reference sequence). The CDR3 has 14 residues. V was clipped by 5 bases and J by 2 bases; unmatched bases: 6. The CDR3 nucleotides read TGTGCCAGCAGCCACTGGGGAGGGACCTACGAGCAGTACTTC. Amino acids: CASSHWGGTYEQYF.

The chain recombines TRBV19 with TRBJ1-1; no clear D gene. CDR3 length equals 13 residues. Trimming took off 0 bases at V and 3 bases at J, with 5 bases between the two ends. Germline assignment: CDR1 LNHDA and CDR2 SQIVND (reference sequence). CDR3 bases: TGTGCCAGTAGTATAGATCCGGACACTGAAGCTTTCTTT. It codes for CASSIDPDTEAFF. The full variable domain, rest sourced from reference TRBV19 and TRBJ1-1, is DGGITQSPKYLFRKEGQNVTLSCEQNLNHDAMYWYRQDPGQGLRLIYYSQIVNDFQKGDIAEGYSVSREKKESFPLTVTSAQKNPTAFYLCASSIDPDTEAFFGQGTRLTVV.

The chain uses TRBV7-6 and TRBJ1-5, with D possibly matching TRBD1 (6 bases). This CDR3 is 18 amino acids long. Germline loops: CDR1 SGHVS, CDR2 FNYEAQ. The ends were cut back, 1 base at V and 0 bases at J, with 16 bases in the middle. The CDR3 DNA sequence: TGTGCCAGCAGCTTAGTCAGCACAGGGCCGATTAGCAATCAGCCCCAGCATTTT. Translation: CASSLVSTGPISNQPQHF.

CDR3 DNA: TGTGCCAGCACCCTAGGGGGGACAGCAAATCAGCCCCAGCATTTT. Amino acid sequence: CASTLGGTANQPQHF. The chain uses TRBV28 and TRBJ1-5; TRBD1 matches at 7 bases. J gave up 4 bases and V 7 bases, and 10 bases lay outside the gene matches. Germline V lookup: CDR1 MDHEN, CDR2 SYDVKM. The CDR3 is made up of 15 amino acids.

This clone has more than one count but fewer than ten. The chain carries TRBV7-2 and TRBJ2-1; 13 bases align to TRBD2. The germline CDR1 and CDR2 sequences are SGHTA and FQGNSA. Trimming removed 4 bases from V and 2 bases from J; junction bases left unmatched: 8. There are 18 residues in the CDR3. The CDR3 loop is CASSSPGLAGLTYNEQFF. CDR3 sequence (DNA): TGTGCCAGCAGCTCACCGGGACTAGCGGGATTAACCTACAATGAGCAGTTCTTC.

The chain combines TRBV5-1 with TRBJ2-1; the match to TRBD2 covers 9 bases. The CDR3 length is 15 residues. V lost 2 bases to trimming and J lost 7 bases; unmatched junction nucleotides: 7. CDR1 is SGHRS and CDR2 is YFSETQ in the germline V gene. The CDR3 bases are TGCGCCAGCAGCTTAAGTAGCGGGAGATCGAATGAGCAGTTCTTC. Translating it yields CASSLSSGRSNEQFF.

This chain connects TRBV27 to TRBJ2-7; a possible D gene is TRBD2 (6 bases). CDR3 length equals 14 residues. V lost 2 bases and J 0 bases, leaving 8 bases between the germline ends. CDR1 MNHEY and CDR2 SMNVEV come from the germline V gene (reference sequence). DNA of the CDR3: TGTGCCAGCAGTTTAAGGCGGGACTCCTACGAGCAGTACTTC. Translated, it gives CASSLRRDSYEQYF.

The chain recombines TRBV7-2 with TRBJ2-1, with D possibly being TRBD2 (5 bases). The CDR3 contains 16 residues. Germline CDR1 SGHTA, CDR2 FQGNSA. Trimming removed 6 bases from V and 15 bases from J, with 30 bases in between. This CDR3 is CASRPPSTIIGAQPFF. DNA of the CDR3: TGTGCCAGCAGGCCTCCCTCGACTATTATCGGAGCCCAGCCGTTCTTC.

The genes are TRBV9 and TRBJ1-2, with D possibly matching TRBD1 (5 bases). Germline V lookup: CDR1 SGDLS, CDR2 YYNGEE. Deletions cut 0 bases from V and 4 bases from J, with 10 bases between. The CDR3 is made up of 14 amino acids. The chain's CDR3 is CASSVVGGPYGYTF. The CDR3 DNA sequence: TGTGCCAGCAGCGTAGTCGGGGGACCCTATGGCTACACCTTC.

This clone has just a few counts. The chain joins TRBV6-6 to TRBJ1-4; perhaps TRBD1 as D (5 bases). Trimming pared 5 bases from V and 13 bases from J, leaving 17 bases between. This CDR3 region has 13 residues. From germline, CDR1 is MNHNY and CDR2 SVGAGI (reference sequence). In nucleotides, the CDR3 is TGTGCCAGCAGTGATATTGGGGGGGGAGGACTGTTTTTT. Its protein is CASSDIGGGGLFF.

This chain connects TRBV4-3 to TRBJ1-4, with D maybe TRBD1 (6 bases). This CDR3 has 16 amino acids. V shed 0 bases and J shed 7 bases, with 15 bases lying between them. Germline CDR1 reads LGHNA; CDR2 reads YSLEER. CDR3 sequence reads: CASSQDRGQSSEKLFF. In DNA form, the CDR3 reads TGCGCCAGCAGCCAAGACAGGGGCCAAAGCTCTGAAAAACTGTTTTTT.

This chain uses TRBV6-5 with TRBJ2-1; TRBD2 might be the D (5 bases). Trimming took off 5 bases at V and 7 bases at J, with 15 bases between the two ends. This CDR3 is built from 14 residues. Germline V lookup: CDR1 MNHEY, CDR2 SVGAGI. CDR3 in DNA: TGTGCCAGCAGTCCACCTAGCTCCGGGAATGAGCAGTTCTTC. Translated: CASSPPSSGNEQFF.

This chain joins TRBV4-1 and TRBJ2-2, with a tentative D call TRBD2 (6 bases). This CDR3 contains 16 residues. CDR1 and CDR2 from the germline V gene are MGHRA and YSYEKL. Trimming removed 4 bases from V and 6 bases from J, with 18 bases in between. The CDR3 reads CASSPKPGLSAGELFF. The CDR3 coding sequence is TGCGCCAGCAGCCCTAAACCGGGACTCTCAGCCGGGGAGCTGTTTTTT.

This clone has only a few counts. The chain uses TRBV19 and TRBJ1-4; D gene uncertain. Germline V lookup: CDR1 LNHDA, CDR2 SQIVND (reference sequence). Trimming removed 9 bases from V and 8 bases from J, with 19 bases in between. This CDR3 is 14 amino acids long. The CDR3 protein is CASGSPRGGEKLFF. The CDR3 DNA reads as TGTGCCAGCGGCTCCCCCCGGGGAGGGGAAAAACTGTTTTTT.

V usage is TRBV5-1 and J usage is TRBJ2-3, with D unclear. Trimming left V 4 bases short and J 0 bases short, with 12 bases between. The CDR3 extends over 15 amino acids. Looked up from germline, CDR1 is SGHRS and CDR2 is YFSETQ. CDR3 loop: CASSLVEPSTDTQYF. The CDR3 DNA reads TGCGCCAGCAGCCTCGTGGAGCCAAGCACAGATACGCAGTATTTT.

This sequence joins TRBV19 and TRBJ1-2; 10 nucleotides agree with TRBD1. Germline CDR1 is LNHDA and CDR2 is SQIVND (reference sequence). V shed 7 bases and J 6 bases; nucleotides not matched to a gene: 8. CDR3 size: 14 residues. CDR3 bases: TGTGCCAGTACTCTGACAGGGGGCAGGGATGGCTACACCTTC. Amino acids: CASTLTGGRDGYTF.